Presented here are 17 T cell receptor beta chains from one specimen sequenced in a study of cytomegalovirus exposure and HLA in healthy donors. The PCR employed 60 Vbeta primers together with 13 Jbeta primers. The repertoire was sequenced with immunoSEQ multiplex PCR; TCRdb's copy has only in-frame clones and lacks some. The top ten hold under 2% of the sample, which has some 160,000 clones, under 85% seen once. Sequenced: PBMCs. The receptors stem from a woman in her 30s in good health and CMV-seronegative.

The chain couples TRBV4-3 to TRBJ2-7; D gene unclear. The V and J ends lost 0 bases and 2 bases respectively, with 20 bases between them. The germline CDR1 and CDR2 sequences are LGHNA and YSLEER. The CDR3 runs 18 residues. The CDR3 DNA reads TGCGCCAGCAGCCAAGACATGCGTGGGCAGGCTCTAACCTACGAGCAGTACTTC. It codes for CASSQDMRGQALTYEQYF.

CDR3: CASSSHRRDFGFTPPNSPLHF. As DNA, the CDR3 is TGTGCCAGCAGCTCTCACCGCCGGGATTTTGGATTCACCCCCCCTAATTCACCCCTCCACTTT. The chain has TRBV7-8 and TRBJ1-6; D remains unclear. The CDR3 sequence is 21 residues long. The germline V gene has CDR1 SGHVS and CDR2 FQNEAQ. Trimming stripped 4 bases from V and 6 bases from J, with 31 bases between. The entire variable domain, with the rest obtained from reference TRBV7-8 and TRBJ1-6, is as follows: GAGVSQSPRYKVAKRGQDVALRCDPISGHVSLFWYQQALGQGPEFLTYFQNEAQLDKSGLPSDRFFAERPEGSVSTLKIQRTQQEDSAVYLCASSSHRRDFGFTPPNSPLHFGNGTRLTVT.

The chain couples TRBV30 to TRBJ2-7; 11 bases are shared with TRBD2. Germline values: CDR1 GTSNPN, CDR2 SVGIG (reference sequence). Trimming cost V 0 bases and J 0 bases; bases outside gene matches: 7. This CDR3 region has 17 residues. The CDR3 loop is CAWSVRTSGGRSYEQYF. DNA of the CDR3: TGTGCCTGGAGTGTACGAACTAGCGGGGGCCGCTCCTACGAGCAGTACTTC.

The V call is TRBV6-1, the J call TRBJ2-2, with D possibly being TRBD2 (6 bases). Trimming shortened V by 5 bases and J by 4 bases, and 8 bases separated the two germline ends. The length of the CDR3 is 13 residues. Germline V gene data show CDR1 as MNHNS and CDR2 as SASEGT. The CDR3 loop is CASSTSLTGELFF. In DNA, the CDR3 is TGTGCCAGCAGTACTAGCCTCACCGGGGAGCTGTTTTTT.

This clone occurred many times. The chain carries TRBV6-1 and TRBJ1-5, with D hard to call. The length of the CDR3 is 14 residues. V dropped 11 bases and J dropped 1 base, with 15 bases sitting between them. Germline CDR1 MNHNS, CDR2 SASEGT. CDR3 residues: CAGRSAGSNQPQHF. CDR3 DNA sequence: TGTGCCGGACGAAGCGCGGGGAGCAATCAGCCCCAGCATTTT.

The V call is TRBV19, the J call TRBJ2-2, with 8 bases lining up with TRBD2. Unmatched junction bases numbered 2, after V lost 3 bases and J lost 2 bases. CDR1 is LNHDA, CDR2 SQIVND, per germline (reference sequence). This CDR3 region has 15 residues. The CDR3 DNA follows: TGTGCCAGTAGTATGCGGGGGGATAACACCGGGGAGCTGTTTTTT. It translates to CASSMRGDNTGELFF.

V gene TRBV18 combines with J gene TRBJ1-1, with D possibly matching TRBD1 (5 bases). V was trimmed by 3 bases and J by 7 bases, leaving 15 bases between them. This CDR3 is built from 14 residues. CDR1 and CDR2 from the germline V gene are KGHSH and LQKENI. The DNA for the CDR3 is TGTGCCAGCTCACCTACCCAACAGGCAAGTGAAGCTTTCTTT. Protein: CASSPTQQASEAFF. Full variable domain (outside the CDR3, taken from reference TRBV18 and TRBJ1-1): NAGVMQNPRHLVRRRGQEARLRCSPMKGHSHVYWYRQLPEEGLKFMVYLQKENIIDESGMPKERFSAEFPKEGPSILRIQQVVRGDSAAYFCASSPTQQASEAFFGQGTRLTVV.

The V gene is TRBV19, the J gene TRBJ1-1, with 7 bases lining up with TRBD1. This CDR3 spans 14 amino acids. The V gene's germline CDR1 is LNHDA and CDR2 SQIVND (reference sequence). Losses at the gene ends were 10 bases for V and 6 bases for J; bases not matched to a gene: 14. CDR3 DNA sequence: TGTGCCACCAAGGTAGAGGGGGCGCGCGCTGAAGCTTTCTTT. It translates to CATKVEGARAEAFF.

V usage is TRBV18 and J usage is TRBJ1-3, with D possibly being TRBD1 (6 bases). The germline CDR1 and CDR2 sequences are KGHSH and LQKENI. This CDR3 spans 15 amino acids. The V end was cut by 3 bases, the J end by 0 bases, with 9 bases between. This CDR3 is CASSPDRNSGNTIYF. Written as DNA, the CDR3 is TGTGCCAGCTCACCCGACAGGAACTCTGGAAACACCATATATTTT. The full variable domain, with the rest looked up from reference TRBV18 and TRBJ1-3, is NAGVMQNPRHLVRRRGQEARLRCSPMKGHSHVYWYRQLPEEGLKFMVYLQKENIIDESGMPKERFSAEFPKEGPSILRIQQVVRGDSAAYFCASSPDRNSGNTIYFGEGSWLTVV.

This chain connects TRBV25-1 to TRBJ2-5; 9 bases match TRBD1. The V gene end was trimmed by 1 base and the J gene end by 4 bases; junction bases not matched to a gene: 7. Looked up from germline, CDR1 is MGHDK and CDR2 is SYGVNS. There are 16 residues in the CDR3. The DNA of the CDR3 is TGTGCCAGCAGTGAATTGTACAGGGGGCGTGGAGAGACCCAGTACTTC. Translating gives CASSELYRGRGETQYF. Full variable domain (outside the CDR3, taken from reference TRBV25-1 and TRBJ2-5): EADIYQTPRYLVIGTGKKITLECSQTMGHDKMYWYQQDPGMELHLIHYSYGVNSTEKGDLSSESTVSRIRTEHFPLTLESARPSHTSQYLCASSELYRGRGETQYFGPGTRLLVL.

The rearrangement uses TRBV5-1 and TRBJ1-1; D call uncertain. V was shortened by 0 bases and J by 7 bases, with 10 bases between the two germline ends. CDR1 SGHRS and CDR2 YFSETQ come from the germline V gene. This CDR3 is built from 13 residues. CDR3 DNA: TGCGCCAGCAGCTTGGGGGGAGCAAGTGAAGCTTTCTTT. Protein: CASSLGGASEAFF.

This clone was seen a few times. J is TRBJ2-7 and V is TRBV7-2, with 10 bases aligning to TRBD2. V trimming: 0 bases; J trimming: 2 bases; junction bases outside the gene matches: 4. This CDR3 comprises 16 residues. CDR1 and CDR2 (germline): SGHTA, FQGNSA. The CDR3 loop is CASSLAPLAGAYEQYF. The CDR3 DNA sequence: TGTGCCAGCAGCTTAGCGCCCCTAGCGGGGGCCTACGAGCAGTACTTC.

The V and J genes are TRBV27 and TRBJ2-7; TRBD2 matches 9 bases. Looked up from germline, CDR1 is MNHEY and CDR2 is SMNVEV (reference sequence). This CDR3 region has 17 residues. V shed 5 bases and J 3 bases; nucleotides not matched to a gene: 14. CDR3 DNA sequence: TGTGCCAGCAGTACAGACCTCCGGACTAGCGTGGGCTACGAGCAGTACTTC. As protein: CASSTDLRTSVGYEQYF.

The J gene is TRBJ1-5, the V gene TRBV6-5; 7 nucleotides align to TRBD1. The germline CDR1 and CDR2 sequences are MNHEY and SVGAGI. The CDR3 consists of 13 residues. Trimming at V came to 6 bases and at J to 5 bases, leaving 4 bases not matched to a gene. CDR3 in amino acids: CASRNDRDQPQHF. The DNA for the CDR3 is TGTGCCAGCAGGAATGACAGGGATCAGCCCCAGCATTTT.

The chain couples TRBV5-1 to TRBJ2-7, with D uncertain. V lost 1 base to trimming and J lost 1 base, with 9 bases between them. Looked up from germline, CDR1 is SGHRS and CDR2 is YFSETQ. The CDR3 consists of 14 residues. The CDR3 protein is CASSLNTASYEQYF. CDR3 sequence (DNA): TGCGCCAGCAGCTTGAATACTGCATCCTACGAGCAGTACTTC.

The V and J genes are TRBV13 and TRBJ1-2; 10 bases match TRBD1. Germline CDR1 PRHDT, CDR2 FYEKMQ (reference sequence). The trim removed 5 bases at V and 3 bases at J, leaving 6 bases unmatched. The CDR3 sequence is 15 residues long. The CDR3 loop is CASSMGQGLDYGYTF. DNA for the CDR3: TGTGCCAGCAGCATGGGACAGGGGTTAGACTATGGCTACACCTTC. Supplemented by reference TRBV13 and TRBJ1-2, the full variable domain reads AAGVIQSPRHLIKEKRETATLKCYPIPRHDTVYWYQQGPGQDPQFLISFYEKMQSDKGSIPDRFSAQQFSDYHSELNMSSLELGDSALYFCASSMGQGLDYGYTFGSGTRLTVV.

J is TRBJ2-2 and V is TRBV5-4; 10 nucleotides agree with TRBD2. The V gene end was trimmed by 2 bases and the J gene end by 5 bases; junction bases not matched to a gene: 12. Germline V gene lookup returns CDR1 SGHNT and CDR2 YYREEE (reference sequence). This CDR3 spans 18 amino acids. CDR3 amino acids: CASSFFRAGGPRTGELFF. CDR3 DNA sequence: TGTGCCAGCAGCTTCTTCCGAGCGGGGGGGCCTCGGACCGGGGAGCTGTTTTTT.